This record covers a single T cell receptor (beta chain). What it binds is unknown. The germline CDR1 and CDR2 sequences are MNHNS and SASEGT. This CDR3 has 11 amino acids. V dropped 6 bases and J dropped 4 bases, with 6 bases sitting between them. The entry originates in a study of vaccination and CD4 T cells after COVID-19. As for the study in general: Convalescent cases comprised about ten mild and one severe, all SARS-CoV-2 positive by nasal swab PCR. Four females and six males made up the convalescents, two of whom were Hispanic. At a median 72 days (range 14 to 241) after dose two, post-vaccine samples were obtained.

Overall study findings and caveats: It was observed that, in convalescent patients, a median approximately 86% of reactive clones arose only post-vaccination.

TCRdb ran MiXCR on the PCR reads and lists one entry per CDR3 protein. The repertoire holds about 24,000 distinct CDR3 sequences, with 51% as singletons. Sample: CD4+ T cells from blood, taken before SARS-CoV-2 vaccination. This chain uses TRBV6-1 with TRBJ1-1; D uncertain. The TCR was taken from a human donor who had recovered from COVID-19. The CDR3 DNA sequence: TGTGCCAGCAGGGTGGGCACTGAAGCTTTCTTT. It yields the protein CASRVGTEAFF.